This TCR beta chain was captured in a study of cytomegalovirus exposure and HLA in healthy donors. The study, taken as a whole, reports: Specificity of a few CMV-associated chains for CMV antigens was verified in vitro. What a later analysis showed was that several of the most significant clusters appeared linked to common viral pathogens.

This PCR relied on a set of 60 Vbeta primers and 13 Jbeta primers. Sequenced by immunoSEQ multiplex PCR; TCRdb stores in-frame clones only, minus some. Of some 150,000 clones listed, 77% are singletons. The donors gave bone marrow, and they were healthy. V was clipped by 0 bases and J by 7 bases, with 13 bases between them. CDR1 is SEHNR and CDR2 is FQNEAQ in the germline V gene (reference sequence). The CDR3 runs 15 residues. A single count supports this clone. The antigen remains undetermined. The chain employs TRBV7-9 and TRBJ2-1, with D tentatively TRBD1 (5 bases). The clonotype originates from a man under 40 in good health and CMV-seropositive. The material sequenced was PBMCs. The CDR3 region has the DNA TGTGCCAGCAGCTTAGCTCAAGGGGCGTTTAATGAGCAGTTCTTC. Residues: CASSLAQGAFNEQFF.